The clone carrying this T cell receptor (beta chain) was observed many times. The V and J ends lost 3 bases and 2 bases respectively, with 14 bases between them. CDR3 size: 15 residues. The germline gives CDR1 SGHAT, CDR2 FQNNGV. Only in-frame clones appear in the TCRdb table, and some are missing; sequencing was by immunoSEQ multiplex PCR. Seen here are 250,000 to 350,000 clones, under 90% observed once, and the top ten hold roughly 2.9%. This record belongs to a study of blood T cell repertoires in COVID-19. The V gene is TRBV11-2, the J gene TRBJ2-7, with a tentative D call TRBD1 (6 bases). The receptor's source is a woman aged 25 to 39 with COVID-19, enrolled during active disease. Sequencing used peripheral blood. The CDR3 reads CASSFIRGRAYEQYF. CDR3 coding DNA: TGTGCCAGCAGCTTCATCAGGGGTAGAGCCTACGAGCAGTACTTC.